A single sample is the source of the 26 T cell receptor beta chains below, sequenced in a study of glioma-infiltrating T cells. The iRepertoire nested amplicon-rescue multiplex PCR amplified TCR alpha and beta CDR3s from RNA. MiXCR was run by TCRdb on the multiplex PCR reads, yielding one entry per CDR3 protein. The data show tens of thousands of distinct CDR3 sequences, 20% to 25% seen once. The specimen was glioma tissue, nonneoplastic brain tissue, or PBMCs (not recorded which). Receptor source: a human donor with low-grade glioma or glioblastoma, undergoing nonglioma brain surgery, or in good health (not recorded which).

This clonotype occurred many times. The chain links TRBV4-1 to TRBJ1-2; 10 positions match TRBD1. This CDR3 is 14 amino acids long. Losses at the gene ends were 4 bases for V and 6 bases for J; bases not matched to a gene: 5. The V gene's germline CDR1 is MGHRA and CDR2 YSYEKL. DNA of the CDR3: TGCGCCAGCAGCCCCCGGACAGGGGGAAATGGCTACACCTTC. Encoded protein: CASSPRTGGNGYTF.

This clonotype was recorded at least ten times. The CDR3 DNA reads as TGTGCCAGCAGTTACCGAGTAGCGGGGCCTTACGAGCAGTACTTC. Translating gives CASSYRVAGPYEQYF. The J gene is TRBJ2-7, the V gene TRBV6-6; 8 nucleotides agree with TRBD2. The CDR3 covers 15 residues. Germline CDR1 and CDR2: MNHNY and SVGAGI (reference sequence). J gave up 4 bases and V 2 bases, and 7 bases lay outside the gene matches.

The count of this clonotype is one. The gene calls are TRBV6-9 and TRBJ2-1; 11 bases fit TRBD2. This CDR3 region has 15 residues. In germline, CDR1 is MNHGY, CDR2 SVAAGI. V lost 4 bases and J lost 7; bases outside the gene matches: 6. CDR3 sequence (DNA): TGTGCCAGCAGTTCTCCGACTAGCGGGGAAAATGAGCAGTTCTTC. It is translated as CASSSPTSGENEQFF.

This clonotype came up a few times. A much larger clonotype is one base distant, so this may be a read error. V usage is TRBV27 and J usage is TRBJ1-2, with a possible D match to TRBD1 (5 bases). The CDR3 runs 12 residues. Germline CDR1 MNHEY, CDR2 SMNVEV (reference sequence). V was shortened by 8 bases and J by 2 bases, with 9 bases between the two germline ends. DNA of the CDR3: TGTGCCAGCGGTCAGGGAAACTATGGCTACACCTTC. This translates into CASGQGNYGYTF.

Only a few counts were recorded for this clonotype. Given a much more abundant clone one base away, this may be a read error. J is TRBJ1-5 and V is TRBV2; tentatively, D is TRBD1 (5 bases). The CDR3 length is 15 residues. The ends were cut back, 6 bases at V and 6 bases at J, with 18 bases in the middle. Germline CDR1 and CDR2: SNHLY and FYNNEI. In nucleotides, the CDR3 is TGTGCCAGCAGCCGGGGCAGGGCCGCTTCTCAGCCCCAGCATTTT. Translated, it gives CASSRGRAASQPQHF.

This clonotype showed up just a few times. The gene calls are TRBV3-1 and TRBJ2-3, with TRBD2 as a possible D gene (5 bases). Germline CDR1 and CDR2: LGHDT and YNNKEL (reference sequence). Trimming shortened V by 5 bases and J by 2 bases, and 14 bases separated the two germline ends. The CDR3 runs 15 residues. Written as DNA, the CDR3 is TGTGCCAGCAGCTACCGGGAAAGCTCCACAGATACGCAGTATTTT. This translates into CASSYRESSTDTQYF.

This clonotype has ten or more counts. The J gene is TRBJ2-7, the V gene TRBV4-1; TRBD2 aligns across 9 bases. Germline CDR1 and CDR2: MGHRA and YSYEKL. This CDR3 has 15 residues. Trimming removed 1 base from V and 2 bases from J; junction bases left unmatched: 3. The CDR3: CASSQGLADTYEQYF. The DNA of the CDR3 is TGCGCCAGCAGCCAAGGACTAGCGGACACCTACGAGCAGTACTTC.

This clonotype was detected only a few times. This sequence joins TRBV3-1 and TRBJ2-7, with 7 bases lining up with TRBD2. The CDR3 extends over 15 amino acids. Germline assignment: CDR1 LGHDT and CDR2 YNNKEL (reference sequence). The V segment lost 4 bases and the J segment 3 bases; nucleotides outside the gene matches: 9. The CDR3 DNA reads as TGTGCCAGCAGCCCGCGGGCTAGCGGAGACTACGAGCAGTACTTC. It translates to CASSPRASGDYEQYF.

This clonotype has a count of ten or more. The gene calls are TRBV20-1 and TRBJ2-5; 8 nucleotides line up with TRBD2. The V and J ends lost 6 bases and 5 bases, in that order; junction bases with no gene match: 14. CDR3 size: 15 residues. Germline V lookup: CDR1 DFQATT, CDR2 SNEGSKA (reference sequence). CDR3 in amino acids: CSAARSGGFRETQYF. The DNA of the CDR3 is TGCAGTGCGGCACGATCGGGAGGGTTTCGGGAGACCCAGTACTTC.

This clonotype has a count of ten or more. This rearrangement joins TRBV6-1 to TRBJ2-5; the D gene is possibly TRBD2 (7 bases). The CDR3 loop spans 16 amino acids. Germline V gene lookup returns CDR1 MNHNS and CDR2 SASEGT. V was clipped by 2 bases and J by 5 bases, with 18 bases between them. The CDR3 sequence: CASSELGAGAGETQYF. The CDR3 DNA reads as TGTGCCAGCAGTGAACTAGGGGCGGGGGCCGGGGAGACCCAGTACTTC.

This clonotype was detected only a few times. The V and J genes are TRBV19 and TRBJ1-2; unclear D gene. This CDR3 has 12 residues. Germline CDR1 LNHDA, CDR2 SQIVND (reference sequence). V was clipped by 2 bases and J by 8 bases, with 9 bases between them. In DNA form, the CDR3 reads TGTGCCAGTAGTATACGGAGGGCCGGCTACACCTTC. The encoded protein is CASSIRRAGYTF.

This clonotype was seen ten or more times. This sequence joins TRBV29-1 and TRBJ1-1; perhaps TRBD1 as D (5 bases). V dropped 5 bases and J dropped 5 bases, with 15 bases sitting between them. The CDR3 runs to 13 residues. In germline, CDR1 is SQVTM, CDR2 ANQGSEA. The CDR3: CSVLRDPGTEAFF. Written as DNA, the CDR3 is TGCAGCGTTCTCCGGGACCCGGGGACTGAAGCTTTCTTT.

Comments on this clonotype: The junction and the germline gene differ at one end; a read error may be behind it. This chain uses TRBV14 with TRBJ1-1; 7 bases align to TRBD1. The germline CDR1 and CDR2 sequences are SGHDN and FVKESK. This CDR3 has 13 amino acids. DNA for the CDR3: TGTGCCAACAGCCGTCAGGGGGTCACTGAAGCTTTCTTT. This translates into CANSRQGVTEAFF.

This clonotype has just a few counts. The rearrangement links TRBV12-3 or TRBV12-4 to TRBJ1-2, with TRBD1 matching over 7 bases. The CDR3 is 15 residues long. V lost 4 bases and J lost 0; bases outside the gene matches: 5. The CDR3 DNA reads TGTGCCAGCAGTTCCCAGGGGGTAGCTAACTATGGCTACACCTTC. Its protein is CASSSQGVANYGYTF.

This clonotype was observed at least ten times. The chain carries TRBV6-1 and TRBJ2-1; D gene unclear. Trimming removed 5 bases from V and 7 bases from J, with 9 bases in between. Germline V gene data show CDR1 as MNHNS and CDR2 as SASEGT. The length of the CDR3 is 12 residues. The CDR3 protein is CASSFDTNEQFF. The CDR3 DNA reads TGTGCCAGCAGTTTCGATACAAATGAGCAGTTCTTC.

The chain uses TRBV9 and TRBJ2-3, with D possibly called TRBD1 or TRBD2 (5 bases each). Trimming shortened V by 0 bases and J by 4 bases, and 12 bases separated the two germline ends. The CDR3 loop spans 15 amino acids. From germline, CDR1 is SGDLS and CDR2 YYNGEE. This chain's CDR3 is CASSVATLGADTQYF. DNA for the CDR3: TGTGCCAGCAGCGTAGCTACTCTGGGGGCAGATACGCAGTATTTT.

This clonotype was found many times. The gene calls are TRBV29-1 and TRBJ1-1, with a weak D call TRBD1 (6 bases). Trimming took 4 bases from V and 4 from J, leaving 10 bases between them. The CDR3 totals 12 residues. Per the germline V gene, CDR1 is SQVTM and CDR2 is ANQGSEA. CDR3 nucleotides: TGCAGCGTTGGGGGCAGGGGCACTGAAGCTTTCTTT. This gives the protein CSVGGRGTEAFF.

This clonotype was counted many times. This chain joins TRBV29-1 and TRBJ2-3; 7 bases agree with TRBD2. The CDR3 is 12 residues long. Trimming cost V 7 bases and J 3 bases; bases outside gene matches: 4. Germline lookup yields CDR1 SQVTM and CDR2 ANQGSEA. The CDR3 sequence: CSAAAGTDTQYF. The CDR3 DNA is TGCAGCGCGGCAGCGGGGACAGATACGCAGTATTTT.

This clonotype was picked up many times. The chain joins TRBV29-1 to TRBJ2-1; D ambiguous. The CDR3 has 12 residues. CDR1 is SQVTM, CDR2 ANQGSEA, per germline. V lost 2 bases and J lost 6, with 8 bases in between. The CDR3 loop reads CSVEIAFNEQFF. CDR3 coding DNA: TGCAGCGTTGAAATAGCCTTCAATGAGCAGTTCTTC.

The V and J genes are TRBV12-3 or TRBV12-4 and TRBJ2-7, with no clear D. This CDR3 is built from 15 residues. V shed 2 bases and J shed 1 base, with 12 bases lying between them. In DNA form, the CDR3 reads TGTGCCAGCAGTTTATCCGGCCATCTATCCTACGAGCAGTACTTC. Protein product: CASSLSGHLSYEQYF.

Worth noting for this clonotype: One end of the junction is discordant with germline, which a read error may explain. This chain joins TRBV3-1 and TRBJ2-7, with D perhaps TRBD2 (6 bases). Germline V gene data show CDR1 as LGHDT and CDR2 as YNNKEL (reference sequence). The CDR3 has 15 amino acids. CDR3 coding DNA: TGTGCCAGCAGCCAAGTGGGGAGGAACTCCTACGAGCAGCACTTC. Its translation: CASSQVGRNSYEQHF.

This clonotype was counted ten times or more. The chain is built from TRBV29-1 and TRBJ2-3; TRBD2 matches at 11 bases. The CDR3 is 14 residues long. V lost 4 bases to trimming and J lost 3 bases; unmatched junction nucleotides: 3. Germline-derived CDR1 and CDR2 are SQVTM and ANQGSEA. DNA for the CDR3: TGCAGCGTTGCGACTAGCGGGACTACAGATACGCAGTATTTT. Translated, it gives CSVATSGTTDTQYF.

This rearrangement joins TRBV12-3 or TRBV12-4 to TRBJ2-7, with D possibly TRBD2 on 6 matching bases. The V gene lost 1 base and the J gene lost 2 bases, with 12 bases spanning the gap. The length of the CDR3 is 15 residues. CDR3 residues: CASSLGGTAAYEQYF. The CDR3 region has the DNA TGTGCCAGCAGTTTAGGCGGGACGGCAGCCTACGAGCAGTACTTC.

This chain links TRBV3-1 with TRBJ1-5, with D possibly matching TRBD1 (5 bases). Germline V gene data show CDR1 as LGHDT and CDR2 as YNNKEL (reference sequence). The CDR3 is made up of 17 amino acids. V lost 4 bases and J 2 bases, leaving 18 bases between the germline ends. The CDR3 region has the DNA TGTGCCAGCAGCCCAGATTCCGGGACCGGACGCAATCAGCCCCAGCATTTT. This encodes CASSPDSGTGRNQPQHF. Complete variable domain (other parts from reference TRBV3-1 and TRBJ1-5): DTAVSQTPKYLVTQMGNDKSIKCEQNLGHDTMYWYKQDSKKFLKIMFSYNNKELIINETVPNRFSPKSPDKAHLNLHINSLELGDSAVYFCASSPDSGTGRNQPQHFGDGTRLSIL.

This clonotype showed up many times. The chain employs TRBV2 and TRBJ1-2; maybe TRBD1 (5 bases). The CDR3 totals 13 residues. In germline, CDR1 is SNHLY, CDR2 FYNNEI. Trimming stripped 6 bases from V and 7 bases from J, with 15 bases between. As DNA, the CDR3 is TGTGCCAGCAGGCCCTCCGGGGGTGGTGGCTACACCTTC. Its translation is CASRPSGGGGYTF.

This clonotype has a count of ten or more. The gene calls are TRBV15 and TRBJ2-1, with TRBD2 matching 11 bases. Trimming removed 3 bases from V and 6 bases from J; junction bases left unmatched: 13. CDR3 length: 18 amino acids. CDR1 and CDR2 from the germline V gene are LNHNV and YYDKDF (reference sequence). DNA of the CDR3: TGTGCCACCAGCAGGGGCTCGGTGGCTAGCGGGAGGACCAATGAGCAGTTCTTC. Protein product: CATSRGSVASGRTNEQFF. The full variable domain, completed using reference TRBV15 and TRBJ2-1, is DAMVIQNPRYQVTQFGKPVTLSCSQTLNHNVMYWYQQKSSQAPKLLFHYYDKDFNNEADTPDNFQSRRPNTSFCFLDIRSPGLGDTAMYLCATSRGSVASGRTNEQFFGPGTRLTVL.